This T cell receptor beta chain originates from a study of metastatic and nonmetastatic thyroid tumors. Overall study context: Repertoire data that came from the blood and tumor or nodule tissue of malignant and benign thyroid patients were compared. General study findings and limits: Relative to benign nodules, malignant thyroid tumors were reportedly characterized by significantly elevated TCR beta diversity in blood and tumor.

In the original analysis: Clinicopathological groups supplied CDR3 differences that were used to build a distant-metastasis classifier for papillary thyroid cancer. TCRdb called clones again from the PCR reads with MiXCR. TCRdb, not the original authors, processed these V and J calls. The table shows about 31,000 clones, with roughly a fifth occurring only once. No patient had received any treatment before thyroid surgery. Many counts were recorded for this clone. The antigen is undetermined. The CDR3 has 14 residues. V was shortened by 4 bases and J by 2 bases, with 11 bases between the two germline ends.

The chain joins TRBV12-3 or TRBV12-4 to TRBJ1-2; D may be TRBD1 (5 bases). The clonotype originates from a female donor with papillary thyroid cancer or a benign thyroid nodule (not recorded which). Some clones in this sample may be carry-over from other donors' samples. The specimen was blood. CDR3 coding DNA: TGTGCCAGCAGTTCCCAGGGTTCCAACTATGGCTACACCTTC. It is translated as CASSSQGSNYGYTF.